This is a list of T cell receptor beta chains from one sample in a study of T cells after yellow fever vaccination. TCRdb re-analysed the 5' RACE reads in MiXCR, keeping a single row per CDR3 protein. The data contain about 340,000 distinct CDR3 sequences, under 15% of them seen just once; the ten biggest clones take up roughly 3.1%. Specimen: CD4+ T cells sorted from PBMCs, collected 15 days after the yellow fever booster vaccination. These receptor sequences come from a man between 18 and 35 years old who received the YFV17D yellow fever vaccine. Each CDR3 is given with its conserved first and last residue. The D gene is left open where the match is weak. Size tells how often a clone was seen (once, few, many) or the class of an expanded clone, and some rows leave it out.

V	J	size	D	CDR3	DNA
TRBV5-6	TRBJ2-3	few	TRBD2	CASSPTKRGGPLTITDTQYF	TGTGCCAGCAGCCCAACAAAGCGGGGGGGACCTCTAACAATCACAGATACGCAGTATTTT
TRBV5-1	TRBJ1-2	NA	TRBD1	CASSSGQATNYGYTF	TGCGCCAGCAGCTCCGGACAGGCTACTAACTATGGCTACACCTTC
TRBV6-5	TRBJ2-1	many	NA	CASSYSTPLSYNEQFF	TGTGCCAGCAGTTACTCGACGCCCCTCTCCTACAATGAGCAGTTCTTC
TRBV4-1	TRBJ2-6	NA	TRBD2	CASSLRGGGSGANVLTF	TGCGCCAGCAGCCTTCGGGGGGGCGGCTCTGGGGCCAACGTCCTGACTTTC
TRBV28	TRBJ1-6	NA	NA	CASSYGGSPLHF	TGTGCCAGCAGTTACGGGGGTTCACCCCTCCACTTT
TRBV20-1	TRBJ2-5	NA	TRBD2	CSATSGGPETQYF	TGCAGTGCTACGAGCGGGGGACCGGAGACCCAGTACTTC
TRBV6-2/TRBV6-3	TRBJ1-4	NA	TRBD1	CASSTDRGRREKLFF	TGTGCCAGCAGTACGGACAGGGGGCGACGGGAAAAACTGTTTTTT
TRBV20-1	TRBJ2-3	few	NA	CSARAPGTSTDTQYF	TGCAGTGCTAGAGCGCCCGGGACTAGCACAGATACGCAGTATTTT
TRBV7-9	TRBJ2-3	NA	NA	CASSRSIDTQYF	TGTGCCAGCAGCCGCTCAATAGATACGCAGTATTTT
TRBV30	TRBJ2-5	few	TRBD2	CAWSPRGGGLETQYF	TGTGCCTGGAGTCCGAGAGGCGGGGGGCTAGAGACCCAGTACTTC
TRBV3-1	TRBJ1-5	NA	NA	CASSLGTANQPQHF	TGTGCCAGCAGCCTCGGGACTGCCAATCAGCCCCAGCATTTT
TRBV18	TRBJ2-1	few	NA	CASSPVGGVTDEQFF	TGTGCCAGCTCACCTGTGGGGGGCGTAACAGATGAGCAGTTCTTC
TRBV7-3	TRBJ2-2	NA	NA	CASSPVAGSNTGELFF	TGTGCCAGCAGCCCCGTGGCAGGGTCAAACACCGGGGAGCTGTTTTTT
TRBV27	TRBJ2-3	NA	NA	CASRSLVETQYF	TGTGCCAGCCGATCGCTGGTAGAGACGCAGTATTTT
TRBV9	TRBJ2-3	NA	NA	CASSTQYTDTQYF	TGTGCCAGCAGCACCCAATACACAGATACGCAGTATTTT
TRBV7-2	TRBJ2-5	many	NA	CASSLERTETQYF	TGTGCCAGCAGCTTAGAGAGAACAGAGACCCAGTACTTC
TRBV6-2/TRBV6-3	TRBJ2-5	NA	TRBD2	CASSRSTSGGFGTQYF	TGTGCCAGCAGTCGATCGACTAGCGGGGGTTTTGGGACCCAGTACTTC
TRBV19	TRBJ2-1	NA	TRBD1	CASSNIGQGVQEQFF	TGTGCCAGTAGTAATATCGGACAGGGGGTTCAGGAGCAGTTCTTC